This TCR beta chain was captured in a study of CD8+CD57+ T cells in acquired aplastic anemia. The study's findings and limits: About 29 CD8+ CDR3 sequences occurred in both the patients and the controls.

Regarding this clonotype: Its antigen is not known.

The study profiled TCR beta VDJ and CDR3 using genomic DNA as template. Via MiXCR, TCRdb re-called the reads, giving one row per CDR3 protein. The data hold hundreds of thousands of distinct CDR3 sequences, with under 80% observed a single time. The CDR3 extends over 14 amino acids. Trimming removed 6 bases from V and 5 bases from J; junction bases left unmatched: 9. Germline loops: CDR1 DFQATT, CDR2 SNEGSKA (reference sequence). The chain couples TRBV20-1 to TRBJ1-5; 8 bases agree with TRBD1. The sequencing sample was made of sorted CD4+, CD8+, or CD8+CD57+ T cells (not recorded which) from PBMCs. This TCR was sampled from a human donor in good health, serving as a control. This CDR3 reads CSALDREGDQPQHF. In nucleotides, the CDR3 is TGCAGTGCCTTGGACAGGGAGGGTGATCAGCCCCAGCATTTT.